The present T cell receptor (beta chain) was sequenced within a study of shared clonotypes between healthy human individuals (dated by TCRdb to the early 2020s). About the full investigation: The cohort included three men and a couple of women between 18 and 49 years of age. Different laboratories and diverse techniques were used to prepare libraries and sequence TCR repertoires, to increase sequencing depth and limit assay-specific biases. The study deeply sequenced blood TCR repertoires of about 5 healthy adults to estimate repertoire size and the extent of clonotype sharing between individuals. Per donor, three plates each were used for CD4 naive and CD4 memory, two for CD8 naive, and one for CD8 memory. Between about 0.8 and 9 billion PBMCs per donor were obtained by leukapheresis.

A remark on this clone: Its antigen is still unknown. The input lacks base qualities; no much larger clone sits a single base away.

On the study overall, not on this receptor specifically: Incomplete sequencing was indicated by rarefaction of sorted-subset datasets, despite the large sequencing depth. The small number of donors limited the genetic and exposure-history diversity represented. Higher generation probabilities were observed for clonotypes shared by all four sorted-subset donors than for non-shared clonotypes. Based on pairwise subsampling, the degree of clonotype sharing among donors was expected to be affected by sequencing depth. Only blood was sampled, and tissue TCR repertoires likely differ from those in blood. When several donors were compared, the shared fraction of clonotypes was around 5% for naive CD4, more than 3% for naive CD8, roughly 2.3% for memory CD4, and 0.4% for memory CD8. Larger estimated clonotype richness was generally found for naive subsets than for memory subsets.

The donors were healthy, HIV-negative adults who had no recently reported acute infections or vaccinations. Every donor was a Caucasian adult living in Nashville, Tennessee, USA. CD8 memory samples consisted of magnetically selected CD45RO+ cells combined with CCR7-negative CD45RA+ effector memory (TemRA) cells. Blood was obtained by leukapheresis, after which PBMCs were separated by Ficoll-Histopaque density gradient centrifugation and cryopreserved in liquid nitrogen vapor phase. Purity and quantity of every magnetically sorted T cell population were checked by analytical flow cytometry. Each sorted fraction had its genomic DNA isolated and then quantified by UV absorbance on a Nanodrop 2000c. Using the deep immunoSEQ assay, TCR CDR3 regions were amplified from genomic DNA by multiplex PCR. Genomic DNA extracted from each cell subset was distributed evenly over all wells of several immunoSEQ 96-well plates, and each plate served as one replicate. Each replicate PCR for sorted subsets received around 200 ng genomic DNA, equal to 30,000 or so T cell genomes. The purified libraries were quantified using a Qubit 3.0 fluorometer, sized with a Bioanalyzer 2100, and then quantified again using the KAPA Library Quantification kit. Every immunoSEQ 96-well plate was sequenced on a dedicated single-read 150-cycle Illumina NextSeq 550 flow cell. The authors' pipeline ran thus. The immunoSEQ output contained only junctional sequences without quality scores, so filtering could not match that applied to full-length reads. Sequences were annotated with PyIR, a Python wrapper for IgBLAST v1.9, using IMGT germline references to assign V/J genes and CDR3. Reads with weak V/J assignments (E-value above 1e-6), missing CDR3, stop codons, out-of-frame junctions, or ambiguous translated residues were removed. V3J clonotypes were defined by identical inferred V gene, J gene, and CDR3 amino acid sequence. Percentage overlap between repertoires was computed as shared unique clonotypes divided by the size of the smaller repertoire. RTK rarefaction, the Chao1 estimator, and Recon v2.1 estimates of unobserved clonotypes were used to assess repertoire richness. OLGA was used to compute generation probabilities for all TCRbeta clonotypes that the gDNA method yielded from a handful of donors. The clones in this table, taken by TCRdb from immuneACCESS, are in-frame only. Not every clone is retained; where verified, under half of the shortfall comes from an unresolved V gene, and the cause of the rest is unknown. The DNA gave D and trimming, while V, J and clone size come from that table. The sample table contains roughly 700,000 clones; only one count was recorded for 90% of them. The top ten constitute about 34% of the sample.

This receptor was identified in a man younger than 35 in good health. Some clones in this sample may be carry-over from other donors' samples. Specimen: memory CD8+ T cells from PBMCs. Per the publication, the cell subset or site label means: CD45RO+ cells pooled with CCR7-negative TemRA cells.

The DNA sequence is given as TGTGCCACCAGCAAGGCGCAAACCCGAACACCGGGGGAGCTGTTTTTT. The encoded protein is CATSKAQTRTPGELFF. The chain is encoded by TRBV15 joined to TRBJ2-2; the D gene assignment is ambiguous. V loses 4 bases, J loses 8 bases, and the germline ends lie 20 bases apart. Reading the germline V gene (reference sequence) gives CDR1 LNHNV and CDR2 YYDKDF. The CDR3 covers 16 residues, taking in both the cysteine and the phenylalanine. Only CDR3 DNA remains: 48 bases, in frame from the first base.